A selection of T cell receptor beta chains follows, all from one sample in a study of T cell responses to AZD1222 COVID-19 vaccine. Profiling relied on immunoSEQ multiplex PCR, and the TCRdb table lists in-frame clones only, not all of them. The table lists 150,000 or so clones, around 92% of them singletons. The source was peripheral blood, collected on day 0 of AZD1222 vaccination. The receptors derive from an adult in good health. CDR3s include the opening cysteine and the closing phenylalanine or tryptophan. D genes are given only for firm matches. Clone size is given for some rows only: seen once, a few or many times, or a class if the clone is expanded.

V gene	clone size	D gene	J gene	CDR3 protein	CDR3 DNA
TRBV6-5	.	.	TRBJ2-5	CASSLTGTGQETQYF	TGTGCCAGCAGTTTGACCGGGACTGGGCAAGAGACCCAGTACTTC
TRBV27	.	TRBD1	TRBJ1-2	CASSSWDSYNYGYTF	TGTGCCAGCAGTTCCTGGGACAGCTATAACTATGGCTACACCTTC
TRBV14	.	.	TRBJ2-3	CASSKLQGRADTQYF	TGTGCCAGCAGCAAGTTACAGGGTCGGGCAGATACGCAGTATTTT
TRBV28	.	.	TRBJ2-5	CASSFAPPGKTQYF	TGTGCCAGCAGTTTTGCACCGCCGGGGAAGACCCAGTACTTC
TRBV15	.	.	TRBJ2-3	CATSLRRADTQYF	TGTGCCACCAGCCTGCGGAGGGCAGATACGCAGTATTTT
TRBV6-2/TRBV6-3	.	TRBD2	TRBJ2-3	CASSYSDPRLAGVSTDTQYF	TGTGCCAGCAGTTACTCGGATCCACGGCTAGCGGGAGTGAGCACAGATACGCAGTATTTT
TRBV9	.	TRBD2	TRBJ2-5	CASSQGLAGQETQYF	TGTGCCAGCAGCCAAGGACTAGCGGGTCAAGAGACCCAGTACTTC
TRBV15	.	.	TRBJ2-3	CATSRDPRRLASTDTQYF	TGTGCCACCAGCAGAGATCCACGGAGGTTGGCTAGCACAGATACGCAGTATTTT
TRBV2	.	.	TRBJ1-2	CASSEAGAGSGAYGYTF	TGTGCCAGCAGTGAAGCAGGGGCCGGGTCCGGGGCCTATGGCTACACCTTC
TRBV19	.	TRBD2	TRBJ2-1	CASSIPAGGENEQFF	TGTGCCAGTAGTATCCCCGCGGGGGGGGAGAATGAGCAGTTCTTC
TRBV14	.	.	TRBJ1-1	CASSQQGWSEAFF	TGTGCCAGCAGCCAGCAGGGTTGGTCTGAAGCTTTCTTT
TRBV30	.	.	TRBJ2-3	CALQGHFTDTQYF	TGTGCCTTACAGGGCCATTTTACGGATACGCAGTATTTT
TRBV2	.	.	TRBJ1-6	CASSRAIRSPLHF	TGTGCCAGCAGTCGGGCCATACGTTCACCCCTCCACTTT
TRBV11-1	.	TRBD2	TRBJ2-3	CASSWVTSGTDTQYF	TGTGCCAGCAGCTGGGTGACTAGCGGTACAGATACGCAGTATTTT
TRBV28	.	TRBD1	TRBJ2-5	CASSSGGRQETQYF	TGTGCCAGCAGCTCAGGGGGCCGGCAAGAGACCCAGTACTTC
TRBV28	.	.	TRBJ2-1	CASRLPTANLADNEQFF	TGTGCCAGCCGTCTACCGACCGCCAATTTAGCTGACAATGAGCAGTTCTTC
TRBV27	.	.	TRBJ2-3	CASSLSIGRVDTQYF	TGTGCCAGCAGTTTATCGATAGGCAGGGTAGATACGCAGTATTTT
TRBV6-1	.	.	TRBJ1-1	CASSESLNTEAFF	TGTGCCAGCAGTGAATCCCTGAACACTGAAGCTTTCTTT
TRBV27	.	TRBD2	TRBJ2-2	CASSLGLAGVNGELFF	TGTGCCAGCAGTCTGGGACTAGCGGGAGTGAACGGGGAGCTGTTTTTT
TRBV30	.	.	TRBJ1-2	CAWRETGNYGYTF	TGTGCCTGGAGGGAAACTGGAAACTATGGCTACACCTTC
TRBV18	.	.	TRBJ1-1	CASSPNTEAFF	TGTGCCAGCTCCCCGAACACTGAAGCTTTCTTT
TRBV6-4	.	TRBD2	TRBJ2-1	CASSDSSGGFYNEQFF	TGTGCCAGCAGTGATTCTAGCGGGGGCTTCTACAATGAGCAGTTCTTC
TRBV12-5	.	TRBD1	TRBJ2-1	CASGLGRTGVGNEQFF	TGTGCTAGTGGTTTGGGACGGACAGGGGTCGGGAATGAGCAGTTCTTC
TRBV28	.	.	TRBJ2-1	CASKRGPSYNEQFF	TGTGCCAGCAAACGTGGGCCGTCCTACAATGAGCAGTTCTTC
TRBV30	.	TRBD1	TRBJ2-5	CAGTGGNQETQYF	TGTGCCGGGACAGGGGGGAACCAAGAGACCCAGTACTTC
TRBV5-1	.	TRBD1	TRBJ1-2	CASSPGTDRGHGYTF	TGCGCCAGCAGCCCTGGGACAGACCGTGGGCATGGCTACACCTTC
TRBV4-2	.	TRBD2	TRBJ2-1	CASSQSGSSYNEQFF	TGTGCCAGCAGCCAAAGCGGGAGTTCCTACAATGAGCAGTTCTTC
TRBV12-3/TRBV12-4	few	.	TRBJ1-1	CASSGSYTEAFF	TGTGCCAGCAGTGGTTCCTACACTGAAGCTTTCTTT
TRBV4-1	.	TRBD2	TRBJ2-5	CASSQSYSGGAGPRAQYF	TGCGCCAGCAGCCAATCGTATAGCGGGGGAGCTGGTCCGCGGGCCCAGTACTTC
TRBV4-1	.	TRBD2	TRBJ2-3	CASSQDRGFSGRSRTDTQYF	TGCGCCAGCAGCCAAGACAGGGGCTTTAGCGGGAGAAGTAGGACAGATACGCAGTATTTT
TRBV27	.	.	TRBJ2-1	CASSLGGAQFF	TGTGCCAGCAGTTTAGGGGGGGCCCAGTTCTTC
TRBV27	.	.	TRBJ1-1	CASRLEGGTEAFF	TGTGCCAGCAGACTCGAGGGTGGTACTGAAGCTTTCTTT
TRBV5-4	once	TRBD2	TRBJ2-3	CASSLMARGTSTDTQYF	TGTGCCAGCAGCTTGATGGCGCGGGGGACTAGCACAGATACGCAGTATTTT
TRBV7-9	.	.	TRBJ1-4	CASSLDTNNEKLFF	TGTGCCAGCAGCTTGGACACAAATAATGAAAAACTGTTTTTT
TRBV12-3/TRBV12-4	.	.	TRBJ1-1	CASMVGPGTEAFF	TGTGCCAGCATGGTAGGTCCGGGCACTGAAGCTTTCTTT
TRBV4-3	.	.	TRBJ2-5	CASSQAHLVGETQYF	TGCGCCAGCAGCCAAGCTCATTTGGTCGGGGAGACCCAGTACTTC
TRBV7-7	once	.	TRBJ2-2	CASSLVGPGTGELFF	TGTGCTAGCAGCTTAGTGGGACCTGGCACCGGGGAGCTGTTTTTT
TRBV13	.	TRBD1	TRBJ2-7	CASRWRQGPYEQYF	TGTGCCAGCAGGTGGAGACAGGGACCCTACGAGCAGTACTTC
TRBV2	.	TRBD1	TRBJ1-1	CASSEIDRGNTEAFF	TGTGCCAGCAGTGAAATCGACAGGGGGAACACTGAAGCTTTCTTT
TRBV7-6	.	.	TRBJ1-2	CASSPSRGSNYGYTF	TGTGCCAGCAGCCCTAGTAGGGGTTCGAACTATGGCTACACCTTC
TRBV7-8	.	.	TRBJ1-1	CASSLGRSNTEAFF	TGTGCCAGCAGCTTGGGACGGTCGAACACTGAAGCTTTCTTT
TRBV4-3	.	.	TRBJ2-1	CASSQQIISVDEQFF	TGCGCCAGCAGCCAACAGATAATCAGCGTCGATGAGCAGTTCTTC
TRBV4-1	.	TRBD2	TRBJ2-1	CASSQEVLAGGYNEQFF	TGCGCCAGCAGCCAGGAGGTCCTAGCGGGAGGGTACAATGAGCAGTTCTTC
TRBV6-6	.	.	TRBJ1-2	CASSPSYGYTF	TGTGCCAGCAGTCCCAGCTATGGCTACACCTTC
TRBV19	once	TRBD2	TRBJ2-7	CASRRASGGAYEQYF	TGTGCCAGTAGGAGAGCTAGCGGGGGGGCCTACGAGCAGTACTTC
TRBV19	.	.	TRBJ1-1	CASSMGSTVWEAFF	TGTGCCAGTAGTATGGGTTCAACGGTATGGGAAGCTTTCTTT
TRBV4-1	.	TRBD2	TRBJ2-3	CASSQVPGLITDTQYF	TGCGCCAGCAGCCAAGTACCGGGACTAATCACAGATACGCAGTATTTT
TRBV27	.	.	TRBJ1-6	CASSLQGAYNSPLHF	TGTGCCAGCAGTTTACAGGGTGCCTATAATTCACCCCTCCACTTT
TRBV27	.	.	TRBJ2-2	CASIQRNTGELFF	TGTGCCAGCATACAGCGGAACACCGGGGAGCTGTTTTTT
TRBV2	.	.	TRBJ2-7	CASSEGKGAYEQYF	TGTGCCAGCAGTGAAGGGAAAGGGGCCTACGAGCAGTACTTC
TRBV7-9	.	TRBD2	TRBJ2-1	CASSSRWGGPPYNEQFF	TGTGCCAGCAGCTCCCGGTGGGGGGGTCCCCCCTACAATGAGCAGTTCTTC
TRBV27	.	TRBD1	TRBJ1-1	CASRQTGGGTEAFF	TGTGCCAGCAGACAGACAGGGGGAGGCACTGAAGCTTTCTTT
TRBV4-2	few	.	TRBJ2-7	CASSPKDSEVGEQYF	TGTGCCAGCAGCCCGAAGGACTCGGAGGTAGGCGAGCAGTACTTC
TRBV6-2/TRBV6-3	.	TRBD2	TRBJ2-7	CASSYGRGDPYEQYF	TGTGCCAGCAGTTACGGGCGGGGGGACCCCTACGAGCAGTACTTC
TRBV30	few	.	TRBJ2-1	CAWSVRTNNEQFF	TGTGCCTGGAGTGTACGGACAAACAATGAGCAGTTCTTC
TRBV4-1	.	TRBD1	TRBJ2-7	CASSQELGQVTYEQYF	TGCGCCAGCAGCCAAGAATTAGGACAGGTGACCTACGAGCAGTACTTC
TRBV9	.	.	TRBJ2-7	CASSLDGQYLEQYF	TGTGCCAGCAGCCTCGATGGGCAGTACCTCGAGCAGTACTTC